One and the same sample provided the 22 T cell receptor beta chains below, sequenced in a study of T-cell memory formation after mild COVID-19. TCRdb reanalysed the 5' RACE reads using MiXCR and keeps one entry per CDR3 protein. The sample has 100,000 to 150,000 distinct CDR3 sequences, about 15% seen once. The sample taken for sequencing was PBMCs or a T cell subset sorted from them (not recorded which). All receptors derive from a man younger than 30 who had mild COVID-19 (a few samples of this study predate the infection). Cell type and time point are not known.

This clonotype occurred many times. The chain combines TRBV6-2 or TRBV6-3 with TRBJ2-3; D is unresolved. The V gene's germline CDR1 is MNHEY and CDR2 SVGEGT. The CDR3 consists of 11 residues. Trimming took off 5 bases at V and 2 bases at J, with 2 bases between the two ends. The CDR3 coding sequence is TGTGCCAGCAGTGCCACAGATACGCAGTATTTT. This codes for CASSATDTQYF.

This clonotype has more than one count but fewer than ten. This sequence joins TRBV29-1 and TRBJ2-7, with 7 bases aligning to TRBD2. The CDR3 extends over 14 amino acids. CDR1 and CDR2 from the germline V gene are SQVTM and ANQGSEA. Trimming at V came to 0 bases and at J to 3 bases, leaving 5 bases not matched to a gene. The CDR3 bases are TGCAGCGTTGAAGAAGGGCGGGGGTTCTACGAGCAGTACTTC. Its protein is CSVEEGRGFYEQYF.

A few counts support this clonotype. The rearrangement links TRBV4-2 to TRBJ1-1; D unresolved. The germline CDR1 and CDR2 sequences are LGHNA and YNFKEQ. The CDR3 length is 11 residues. V was clipped by 1 base and J by 7 bases, with 4 bases between them. This CDR3 reads CASSQGGEAFF. DNA of the CDR3: TGTGCCAGCAGCCAAGGGGGTGAAGCTTTCTTT.

This clonotype was observed a few times. The chain couples TRBV29-1 to TRBJ2-1; no definite D call. Germline V gene sequence: CDR1 SQVTM, CDR2 ANQGSEA. This CDR3 has 10 residues. Trimming cost V 3 bases and J 7 bases, with 4 bases left between them. CDR3 in DNA: TGCAGCGTTGAGGTGAATGAGCAGTTCTTC. This codes for CSVEVNEQFF.

This clonotype showed up just a few times. The rearrangement uses TRBV5-1 and TRBJ2-1, with 10 bases matching TRBD2. Unmatched junction bases numbered 7, after V lost 4 bases and J lost 3 bases. Per the germline V gene, CDR1 is SGHRS and CDR2 is YFSETQ. The length of the CDR3 is 16 residues. In DNA, the CDR3 is TGCGCCAGCAGCCTCCAAACTAGCGGGGTCTACAATGAGCAGTTCTTC. Protein sequence: CASSLQTSGVYNEQFF.

The CDR3 here is CASSLGGFSYEQYF. CDR3 nucleotide sequence: TGTGCCAGCAGCTTAGGTGGGTTCTCCTACGAGCAGTACTTC. The V call is TRBV7-9, the J call TRBJ2-7; D ambiguous. V was pared by 1 base and J by 0 bases, with 7 bases between. CDR1 and CDR2 from the germline V gene are SEHNR and FQNEAQ (reference sequence). The CDR3 has 14 residues.

This chain joins TRBV6-5 and TRBJ1-4, with 8 bases fitting TRBD1. The CDR3 runs to 14 residues. Germline V gene sequence: CDR1 MNHEY, CDR2 SVGAGI. Trimming took 3 bases from V and 8 from J; bases not matched to a gene: 5. DNA of the CDR3: TGTGCCAGCAGTTATCGACAGGGGTGGGAAAAACTGTTTTTT. This encodes CASSYRQGWEKLFF.

The rearrangement joins TRBV5-1 to TRBJ2-3; 10 bases line up with TRBD1. Losses at the gene ends were 7 bases for V and 2 bases for J; bases not matched to a gene: 7. The CDR3 sequence is 15 residues long. Germline V gives CDR1 SGHRS, CDR2 YFSETQ. This CDR3 reads CASRRGTGVTDTQYF. In DNA form, the CDR3 reads TGCGCCAGCCGCCGGGGGACAGGGGTCACAGATACGCAGTATTTT.

This chain connects TRBV23-1 to TRBJ2-7; D not resolved. TRBV23-1 is designated an ORF whose function remains uncertain. The CDR3 is made up of 13 amino acids. Deletions cut 8 bases from V and 6 bases from J, with 17 bases between. CDR3 loop: CASGPQPSGEQYF. CDR3 in DNA: TGCGCCAGCGGCCCCCAACCTTCTGGCGAGCAGTACTTC.

The table lists this clonotype with a few counts. The CDR3 is CASSYGHETNYGYTF. The CDR3 nucleotides are TGTGCCAGCAGTTATGGTCACGAGACTAACTATGGCTACACCTTC. This sequence joins TRBV6-5 and TRBJ1-2; D is ambiguous. This CDR3 is 15 amino acids long. Germline loops: CDR1 MNHEY, CDR2 SVGAGI. V lost 3 bases, J lost 0 bases, and 11 bases lay in between.

This clonotype turned up a few times. The chain carries TRBV7-2 and TRBJ1-2; possibly TRBD1 for D (5 bases). The germline V gene encodes CDR1 SGHTA and CDR2 FQGNSA. V shed 5 bases and J shed 1 base, with 11 bases lying between them. This CDR3 region has 14 residues. The CDR3 reads CASSPGALNYGYTF. CDR3 in DNA: TGTGCCAGCAGCCCCGGGGCACTTAACTATGGCTACACCTTC.

The CDR3 region has the DNA TGCGCCAGCAGCCAAGGACCGAGGAACACTGAAGCTTTCTTT. Its protein is CASSQGPRNTEAFF. The chain couples TRBV5-1 to TRBJ1-1, with D unresolved. In germline, CDR1 is SGHRS, CDR2 YFSETQ. The V end lost 4 bases, the J end lost 1 base, and 11 bases lay between the germline ends. The CDR3 covers 14 residues.

This chain links TRBV28 with TRBJ1-2; D perhaps matches TRBD1 (5 bases). Germline-derived CDR1 and CDR2 are MDHEN and SYDVKM. CDR3 length: 14 amino acids. The V and J ends lost 1 base and 5 bases respectively, with 11 bases between them. The CDR3 DNA reads as TGTGCCAGCAGTTTATATAACAGGAATTATGGCTACACCTTC. Protein product: CASSLYNRNYGYTF.

The chain has TRBV20-1 and TRBJ2-5; D is undetermined. V gave up 3 bases and J gave up 2 bases, with 4 bases separating them. Per the germline V gene, CDR1 is DFQATT and CDR2 is SNEGSKA (reference sequence). This CDR3 spans 11 amino acids. The CDR3 nucleotides read TGCAGTGCTAGCAAGCAAGAGACCCAGTACTTC. It specifies CSASKQETQYF.

This clonotype was found many times. The V call is TRBV5-1, the J call TRBJ2-4; D possibly corresponds to TRBD2 (7 bases). The CDR3 has 14 amino acids. Germline CDR1 is SGHRS and CDR2 is YFSETQ. V lost 0 bases, J lost 7 bases, and 11 bases lay in between. CDR3 protein: CASSLAGGVNIQYF. In DNA, the CDR3 is TGCGCCAGCAGCTTGGCGGGGGGCGTGAACATTCAGTACTTC. Variable domain in full (rest from reference TRBV5-1 and TRBJ2-4): KAGVTQTPRYLIKTRGQQVTLSCSPISGHRSVSWYQQTPGQGLQFLFEYFSETQRNKGNFPGRFSGRQFSNSRSEMNVSTLELGDSALYLCASSLAGGVNIQYFGAGTRLSVL.

In its sample, this clonotype was seen a few times. In nucleotides, the CDR3 is TGTGCCAGCAGACACAGGGATAGCACAGATACGCAGTATTTT. It specifies CASRHRDSTDTQYF. The genes are TRBV6-1 and TRBJ2-3, with D perhaps TRBD1 (6 bases). The CDR3 is 14 residues long. CDR1 MNHNS and CDR2 SASEGT come from the germline V gene. Trimming removed 6 bases from V and 0 bases from J, with 10 bases in between.

This clonotype was seen a handful of times. The V gene is TRBV27, the J gene TRBJ2-3; 11 nucleotides align to TRBD1. Per the germline V gene, CDR1 is MNHEY and CDR2 is SMNVEV (reference sequence). The CDR3 has 17 residues. V lost 3 bases and J lost 0; bases outside the gene matches: 5. The DNA of the CDR3 is TGTGCCAGCAGTTTTTCCGGGACAGGGGGTAGCACAGATACGCAGTATTTT. Translation: CASSFSGTGGSTDTQYF.

This chain uses TRBV5-5 with TRBJ1-5, with a possible D match to TRBD1 (6 bases). This CDR3 is built from 13 residues. V lost 2 bases to trimming and J lost 10 bases, with 13 bases between them. Per germline, CDR1 SGHKS and CDR2 YYEKEE (reference sequence). CDR3 coding DNA: TGTGCCAGCAGCTTTAGCAGGGACACCCCCCAGCATTTT. It encodes CASSFSRDTPQHF.

The chain joins TRBV7-3 to TRBJ2-6; unclear D gene. V shed 1 base and J shed 2 bases, with 6 bases lying between them. The CDR3 contains 15 residues. Germline CDR1 reads SGHTA; CDR2 reads FQGTGA. The CDR3 DNA reads TGTGCCAGCAGCTTAAGGGCTACTGGGGCCAACGTCCTGACTTTC. This codes for CASSLRATGANVLTF.

The chain combines TRBV5-1 with TRBJ2-5; D is possibly TRBD1 (5 bases). Germline V lookup: CDR1 SGHRS, CDR2 YFSETQ. The CDR3 has 13 residues. V lost 4 bases to trimming and J lost 5 bases, with 12 bases between them. The CDR3 DNA is TGCGCCAGCAGCGGCAGATGGGGCGAGACCCAGTACTTC. Residues: CASSGRWGETQYF.

The chain joins TRBV7-9 to TRBJ1-2, with TRBD1 identical over 7 bases. CDR3 length equals 15 residues. Germline CDR1 and CDR2: SEHNR and FQNEAQ (reference sequence). The J segment lost 0 bases and the V segment lost 5 bases, leaving 6 bases of the junction unmatched. The CDR3 protein is CASSPDRASNYGYTF. In DNA, the CDR3 is TGTGCCAGCAGCCCTGACAGGGCTTCTAACTATGGCTACACCTTC.

This clonotype has a count of ten or more. In nucleotides, the CDR3 is TGTGCCAGCAGCTTAATGGTAAACGCCAATGAGCAGTTCTTC. This translates into CASSLMVNANEQFF. The V and J genes are TRBV7-3 and TRBJ2-1; the D is unclear. The CDR3 has 14 amino acids. The ends were cut back, 1 base at V and 6 bases at J, with 10 bases in the middle. CDR1 and CDR2 (germline): SGHTA, FQGTGA.